By sample share, the clone carrying this TCR beta chain is medium-sized (0.01 to 0.1%). TCRdb analysed the 5' RACE reads with MiXCR anew, one entry per CDR3 protein. This table holds more than 110,000 distinct CDR3 sequences, about 23% found once. These data are taken from a study of T-cell memory formation after mild COVID-19. The V and J ends lost 2 bases and 5 bases respectively, with 4 bases between them. CDR3 length: 11 amino acids. Germline V gene data show CDR1 as SQVTM and CDR2 as ANQGSEA. Sequenced material: PBMCs or a T cell subset sorted from them (not recorded which). The V and J genes are TRBV29-1 and TRBJ2-1; D gene ambiguous. This sequence was found in an adult woman who had mild COVID-19 (a few samples of this study predate the infection). Cell type and time point are not known. The CDR3 region is CSVERNNEQFF. The DNA of the CDR3 is TGCAGCGTTGAACGAAACAATGAGCAGTTCTTC.